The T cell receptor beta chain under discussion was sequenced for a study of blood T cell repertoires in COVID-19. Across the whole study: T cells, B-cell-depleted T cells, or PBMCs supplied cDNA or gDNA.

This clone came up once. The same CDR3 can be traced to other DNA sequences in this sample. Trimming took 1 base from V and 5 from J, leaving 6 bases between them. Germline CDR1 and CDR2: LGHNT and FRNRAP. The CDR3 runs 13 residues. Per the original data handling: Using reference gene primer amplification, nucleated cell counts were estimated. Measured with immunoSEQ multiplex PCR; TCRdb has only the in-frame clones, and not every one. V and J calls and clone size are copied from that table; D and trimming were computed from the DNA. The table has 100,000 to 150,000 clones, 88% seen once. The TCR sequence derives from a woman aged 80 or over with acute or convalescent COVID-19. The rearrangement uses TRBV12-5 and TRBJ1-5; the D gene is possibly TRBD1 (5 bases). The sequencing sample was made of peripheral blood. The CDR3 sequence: CASGLGGDQPQHF. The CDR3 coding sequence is TGTGCTAGTGGTTTGGGGGGGGATCAGCCCCAGCATTTT.